The entry that follows covers one TCR beta chain sequence. What antigen it recognizes has not been identified. At one of its ends the junction is not consistent with the germline gene, which may arise from a read error. This entry comes from a study of blood T cell repertoires in COVID-19 (dated by TCRdb to 2020 to 2022). Context from the whole study: Samples from collaborators originated in the United States, Italy and Spain and spanned both the acute and convalescent phases of COVID-19. The prospective study material was composed of cDNA or gDNA derived from T cells, B-cell-depleted T cells, or PBMCs. Subjects who had been exposed to COVID-19, were actively infected with it, or had recovered from it provided the deeply sampled blood TCRbeta repertoires that made up the dataset. The repertoires were made available in a free public database intended to serve as a resource for research on the immune response to SARS-CoV-2. The samples were drawn from the first 160 participants of the ongoing ImmuneRACE study and from 950 to 1,500 subjects provided by 6 global collaborators. Nearly every sample came with metadata listing a de-identified subject ID, COVID-19 status, age in years and sex. Where available, HLA class I and class II types were taken from metadata supplied by the sample provider and were not determined by assay-based typing.

TCRbeta CDR3 regions were amplified from genomic DNA using the immunoSEQ Assay, a bias-controlled multiplex PCR. Per the authors' processing: The number of nucleated cells in each sample was estimated by amplification of reference gene primers within the assay. To quantify the absolute abundance of each unique TCRbeta CDR3 rearrangement, sequence reads were collapsed and filtered. For each sample, productive Simpson clonality was calculated as the square root of Simpson's diversity index over productive rearrangements. TCRdb took this table from immuneACCESS and kept in-frame rearrangements with V and J called. Such tables lack part of the clones; where checked against another copy, unresolved V genes explain under half of the gap, and the rest is unexplained. The V and J calls and clone size come from that table; D and trimming were worked out from the DNA. The sample includes 200,000 to 250,000 clones, with approximately 91% observed a single time. Jointly, the top ten make up 2.7% of the sample.

The collaborating institutions used their own protocols to collect whole blood in K2EDTA tubes. For TCRbeta analysis, collaborators shipped samples in one of three forms: frozen whole blood, isolated PBMCs, or DNA extracted from either of those sample types. Findings and caveats that apply to the study as a whole: The amount of clinical and demographic metadata varied by source and participant and was provided uncurated.

From a lookup of the germline V gene (reference sequence), CDR1 and CDR2 are LNHDA and SQIVND. Inclusive of the bounding cysteine and phenylalanine, the CDR3 is 14 residues long. Just CDR3 DNA is preserved here, 42 bases in frame from base 1. The sequence derives from a woman aged 60-75 years with acute or convalescent COVID-19. Recombination joined TRBV19 with TRBJ1-3; 10 middle bases align to TRBD1. Sequenced: peripheral blood. The bases read TGTGCCAGCCAGACAGGGGGCTCTAGAAACACCATATATTTT. It specifies CASQTGGSRNTIYF.